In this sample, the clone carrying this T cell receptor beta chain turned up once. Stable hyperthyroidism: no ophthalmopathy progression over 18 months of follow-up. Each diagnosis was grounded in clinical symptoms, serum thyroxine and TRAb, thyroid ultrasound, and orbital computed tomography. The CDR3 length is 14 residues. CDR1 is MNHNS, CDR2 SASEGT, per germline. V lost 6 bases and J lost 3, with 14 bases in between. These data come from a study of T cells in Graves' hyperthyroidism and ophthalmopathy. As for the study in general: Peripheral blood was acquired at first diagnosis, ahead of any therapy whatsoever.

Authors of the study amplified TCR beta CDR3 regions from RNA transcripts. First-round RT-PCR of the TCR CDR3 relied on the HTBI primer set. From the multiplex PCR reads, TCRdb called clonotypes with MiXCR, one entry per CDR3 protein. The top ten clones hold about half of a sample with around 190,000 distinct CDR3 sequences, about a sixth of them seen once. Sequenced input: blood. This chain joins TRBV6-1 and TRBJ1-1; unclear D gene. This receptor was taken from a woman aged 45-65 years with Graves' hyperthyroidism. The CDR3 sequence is CASRVLRSHTEAFF. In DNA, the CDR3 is TGTGCCAGCAGGGTCCTGAGATCGCACACTGAAGCTTTCTTT.